The source of this T cell receptor beta chain is a study of sequential checkpoint blockade in melanoma. Study background: First-line arms were nivolumab then ipilimumab, or the reverse, randomized 1:1. Each arm's sequence ended with maintenance nivolumab.

The treatment is: randomized to nivolumab then ipilimumab (arm A) or the reverse (arm B). PBMC sorting kept live CD3+CD8+ cells without CD19 or CD56. This clone was seen a handful of times. Sequencing used immunoSEQ multiplex PCR; TCRdb keeps in-frame clones, though not all of them. There are 4,000 or so clones in the sample; about half occur only once, and roughly 43% lies in the top ten. The V segment lost 5 bases and the J segment 4 bases; nucleotides outside the gene matches: 10. CDR1 is LNHDA and CDR2 is SQIVND in the germline V gene (reference sequence). This CDR3 has 15 amino acids. The gene calls are TRBV19 and TRBJ2-5; 7 nucleotides match TRBD1. The sequence came from a human donor with melanoma. The specimen comprised CD8+ T cells sorted from blood (inferred from file names), sampled from a patient given nivolumab and ipilimumab in sequence. The CDR3 DNA reads TGTGCCAGTAGTTCCACAGGGGCGCAGCGAGAGACCCAGTACTTC. This sequence encodes CASSSTGAQRETQYF.